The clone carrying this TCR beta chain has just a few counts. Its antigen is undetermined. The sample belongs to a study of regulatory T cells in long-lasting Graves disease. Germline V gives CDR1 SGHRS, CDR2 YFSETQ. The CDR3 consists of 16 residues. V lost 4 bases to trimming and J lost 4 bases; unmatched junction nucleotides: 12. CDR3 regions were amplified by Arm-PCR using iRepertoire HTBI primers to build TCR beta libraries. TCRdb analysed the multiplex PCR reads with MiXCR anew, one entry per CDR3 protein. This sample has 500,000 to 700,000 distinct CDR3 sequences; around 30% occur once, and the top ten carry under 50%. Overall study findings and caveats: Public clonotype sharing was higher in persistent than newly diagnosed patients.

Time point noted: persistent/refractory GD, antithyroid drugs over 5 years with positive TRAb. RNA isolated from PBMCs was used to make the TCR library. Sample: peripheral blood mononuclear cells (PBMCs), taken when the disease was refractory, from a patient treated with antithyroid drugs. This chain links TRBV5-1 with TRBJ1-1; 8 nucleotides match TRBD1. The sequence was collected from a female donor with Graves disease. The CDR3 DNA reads TGCGCCAGCAGCCCGGGATCAGGGGGCGCGGGCACTGAAGCTTTCTTT. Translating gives CASSPGSGGAGTEAFF.